Below are 23 T cell receptor beta chains sequenced from a single sample in a study of cytomegalovirus exposure and HLA in healthy donors. The PCR employed 60 Vbeta primers together with 13 Jbeta primers. The data were produced by immunoSEQ multiplex PCR, yet TCRdb's version contains in-frame clones alone and is incomplete. The sample shows roughly 190,000 clones, 60% to 85% of them seen only once. Sequenced material: PBMCs. The receptor set was obtained from a woman aged 40 to 49 in good health and CMV-seronegative.

Concerning this clone itself: An end of the junction differs from the germline gene, which may be a read error. CDR3 sequence: CASTLGLAGGPPDTQYF. DNA of the CDR3: TGCGCCAGCACCTTGGGACTAGCGGGAGGGCCCCCAGATACGCAGTATTTT. The rearrangement uses TRBV5-1 and TRBJ2-3, with 16 bases fitting TRBD2. The CDR3 is 17 residues long. CDR1 SGHRS and CDR2 YFSETQ come from the germline V gene.

This clone has only one observation. In nucleotides, the CDR3 is TGCGCCAGCAGCCCATATGAGGGACTTAACAATGAGCAGTTCTTC. This codes for CASSPYEGLNNEQFF. The chain has TRBV5-1 and TRBJ2-1; D possibly corresponds to TRBD2 (6 bases). Trimming took off 4 bases at V and 5 bases at J, with 16 bases between the two ends. The germline CDR1 and CDR2 sequences are SGHRS and YFSETQ. This CDR3 has 15 amino acids.

The chain recombines TRBV30 with TRBJ1-2; TRBD1 agrees at 11 bases. The CDR3 is 15 residues long. Germline V gene lookup returns CDR1 GTSNPN and CDR2 SVGIG (reference sequence). After removal of 5 bases from V and 5 bases from J, the junction contained 10 bases not matched to a gene. CDR3 residues: CAWLQDRGQGYGYTF. CDR3 sequence (DNA): TGTGCCTGGCTACAGGACAGGGGGCAGGGATATGGCTACACCTTC.

This chain connects TRBV14 to TRBJ1-2; tentatively, D is TRBD1 (6 bases). This CDR3 contains 13 residues. The V end was cut by 2 bases, the J end by 5 bases, with 9 bases between. CDR1 is SGHDN and CDR2 is FVKESK in the germline V gene. Written as DNA, the CDR3 is TGTGCCAGCAGCCAAAACAGGGTTTATGGCTACACCTTC. Its protein product is CASSQNRVYGYTF.

The chain joins TRBV19 to TRBJ1-2; tentatively, D is TRBD1 (6 bases). Trimming stripped 2 bases from V and 5 bases from J, with 12 bases between. CDR1 LNHDA and CDR2 SQIVND come from the germline V gene (reference sequence). The CDR3 is made up of 14 amino acids. The CDR3 here is CASSIPSGTYGYTF. The CDR3 nucleotides read TGTGCCAGTAGTATACCCTCCGGGACATATGGCTACACCTTC.

The chain couples TRBV2 to TRBJ1-4; 7 bases align to TRBD1. CDR3 length: 14 amino acids. The germline V gene encodes CDR1 SNHLY and CDR2 FYNNEI. V trimming: 7 bases; J trimming: 7 bases; junction bases outside the gene matches: 9. Here the CDR3 reads CASITDRAVEKLFF. CDR3 in DNA: TGTGCCAGCATAACCGACAGGGCGGTTGAAAAACTGTTTTTT.

Remarks on this clone: Other DNA sequences from this sample encode an identical CDR3 as well. This chain uses TRBV7-3 with TRBJ2-5; possible D gene TRBD1, 7 bases. Trimming left V 3 bases short and J 4 bases short, with 9 bases between. Germline CDR1 SGHTA, CDR2 FQGTGA. CDR3 length: 13 amino acids. The CDR3 spells CASSFQGGETQYF. CDR3 nucleotide sequence: TGTGCCAGCAGCTTTCAGGGGGGAGAGACCCAGTACTTC.

This clone was seen only once. J is TRBJ1-1 and V is TRBV28, with D possibly TRBD1 on 5 matching bases. Germline CDR1 MDHEN, CDR2 SYDVKM. This CDR3 is 15 amino acids long. V lost 6 bases and J lost 1, with 15 bases in between. CDR3 sequence: CASSLMPGGNTEAFF. The CDR3 DNA sequence: TGTGCCAGCAGCTTGATGCCGGGGGGGAACACTGAAGCTTTCTTT.

In DNA form, the CDR3 reads TGCGCCAGCAGCTTGGGAGGTGTGGACATTCAGTACTTC. Translated: CASSLGGVDIQYF. The chain carries TRBV5-1 and TRBJ2-4, with unresolved D. Germline V gene sequence: CDR1 SGHRS, CDR2 YFSETQ. The V gene lost 0 bases and the J gene lost 8 bases, with 9 bases spanning the gap. The CDR3 spans 13 residues.

This clone has just a few counts. V usage is TRBV7-2 and J usage is TRBJ2-1; D remains unclear. From germline, CDR1 is SGHTA and CDR2 FQGNSA. The CDR3 consists of 13 residues. V lost 1 base to trimming and J lost 8 bases, with 9 bases between them. Written as DNA, the CDR3 is TGTGCCAGCAGCTTAGACCCCGGAGATGAGCAGTTCTTC. Translated, it gives CASSLDPGDEQFF.

This clone was picked up a small number of times. This chain connects TRBV5-8 to TRBJ1-6; weak D call: TRBD1 (6 bases). The V gene's germline CDR1 is SGHTS and CDR2 YDEGEE. The CDR3 loop spans 14 amino acids. V lost 0 bases and J lost 7, with 8 bases in between. The CDR3 DNA is TGTGCCAGCAGCTTGGGACAGGAAAATTCACCCCTCCACTTT. It codes for CASSLGQENSPLHF.

This CDR3 reads CASSRGYGYTF. CDR3 nucleotides: TGTGCCAGCAGCCGAGGGTATGGCTACACCTTC. The chain joins TRBV7-9 to TRBJ1-2; D not certain. The V gene lost 5 bases and the J gene lost 5 bases, with 6 bases spanning the gap. This CDR3 has 11 residues. CDR1 is SEHNR and CDR2 is FQNEAQ in the germline V gene (reference sequence).

In this sample, this clone turned up once. This rearrangement joins TRBV5-8 to TRBJ1-5; a weak D match, TRBD1 (6 bases). V was clipped by 2 bases and J by 1 base, with 7 bases between them. The CDR3 length is 14 residues. In germline, CDR1 is SGHTS, CDR2 YDEGEE. DNA for the CDR3: TGTGCCAGCAGCTTCACAGGGAGCAATCAGCCCCAGCATTTT. It is translated as CASSFTGSNQPQHF.

V usage is TRBV6-1 and J usage is TRBJ2-7; 12 bases fit TRBD2. CDR1 MNHNS and CDR2 SASEGT come from the germline V gene. V dropped 6 bases and J dropped 6; count of bases not matched to a gene: 6. The CDR3 is made up of 14 amino acids. The CDR3 loop is CASSPGLAGLEQYF. CDR3 bases: TGTGCCAGCAGCCCGGGACTAGCGGGCCTCGAGCAGTACTTC.

The gene calls are TRBV28 and TRBJ1-5, with 9 bases matching TRBD1. The CDR3 loop spans 16 amino acids. The germline CDR1 and CDR2 sequences are MDHEN and SYDVKM. J was trimmed by 5 bases and V by 2 bases; bases with no gene match: 7. CDR3 sequence reads: CASSLRGTGWDQPQHF. The CDR3 DNA follows: TGTGCCAGCAGTTTACGGGGGACAGGGTGGGATCAGCCCCAGCATTTT.

The chain combines TRBV2 with TRBJ2-7; 16 nucleotides align to TRBD2. The CDR3 length is 14 residues. Trimming at V came to 10 bases and at J to 6 bases, leaving 6 bases not matched to a gene. Germline V gene data show CDR1 as SNHLY and CDR2 as FYNNEI. The CDR3: CATGTSGRAGEQYF. The CDR3 coding sequence is TGTGCCACTGGGACTAGCGGGAGGGCCGGCGAGCAGTACTTC.

The chain has TRBV5-1 and TRBJ1-4, with TRBD1 matching 7 bases. With 4 bases clipped from V and 4 bases from J, the junction kept 7 bases outside the gene matches. The CDR3 length is 15 residues. Germline assignment: CDR1 SGHRS and CDR2 YFSETQ. CDR3 coding DNA: TGCGCCAGCAGCCCGGAAGGGACAGTTAATGAAAAACTGTTTTTT. Translating it yields CASSPEGTVNEKLFF.

The rearrangement joins TRBV27 to TRBJ1-2; tentative D call: TRBD1 (5 bases). CDR3 size: 18 residues. Trimming left V 3 bases short and J 0 bases short, with 20 bases between. The germline V gene has CDR1 MNHEY and CDR2 SMNVEV (reference sequence). Written as DNA, the CDR3 is TGTGCCAGCAGTTTTCGGCGCCCAGGGACTTCAGCTAACTATGGCTACACCTTC. This sequence encodes CASSFRRPGTSANYGYTF.

The chain uses TRBV29-1 and TRBJ2-5; 8 bases fit TRBD2. With 4 bases clipped from V and 1 base from J, the junction kept 5 bases outside the gene matches. The CDR3 loop spans 14 amino acids. Germline V gives CDR1 SQVTM, CDR2 ANQGSEA. The CDR3 nucleotides read TGCAGCGTTGTTCCTAGCGGGCGCCAAGAGACCCAGTACTTC. Translation gives CSVVPSGRQETQYF.

The chain joins TRBV19 to TRBJ2-7, with TRBD2 identical over 11 bases. This CDR3 region has 15 residues. Germline CDR1 is LNHDA and CDR2 is SQIVND (reference sequence). Germline trimming cut 4 bases from V and 2 bases from J; bases unmatched to any gene: 4. The CDR3 here is CASSTLAGGPYEQYV. In nucleotides, the CDR3 is TGTGCCAGTAGTACTCTAGCGGGAGGACCCTACGAGCAGTACGTC.

The gene calls are TRBV19 and TRBJ1-5; 7 positions match TRBD1. The CDR3 totals 13 residues. From germline, CDR1 is LNHDA and CDR2 SQIVND (reference sequence). J gave up 4 bases and V 6 bases, and 3 bases lay outside the gene matches. The CDR3 is CASRDRTNQPQHF. The CDR3 DNA sequence: TGTGCCAGTAGGGACAGGACAAATCAGCCCCAGCATTTT. Full variable domain (rest looked up from reference TRBV19 and TRBJ1-5): DGGITQSPKYLFRKEGQNVTLSCEQNLNHDAMYWYRQDPGQGLRLIYYSQIVNDFQKGDIAEGYSVSREKKESFPLTVTSAQKNPTAFYLCASRDRTNQPQHFGDGTRLSIL.

V usage is TRBV2 and J usage is TRBJ2-3, with 8 positions matching TRBD1. The V gene's germline CDR1 is SNHLY and CDR2 FYNNEI. The CDR3 loop spans 15 amino acids. The V gene end was trimmed by 5 bases and the J gene end by 0 bases; junction bases not matched to a gene: 4. CDR3: CASSPDRASTDTQYF. DNA of the CDR3: TGTGCCAGCAGTCCGGACAGGGCTAGCACAGATACGCAGTATTTT.

This clone appeared a few times. The chain recombines TRBV7-2 with TRBJ2-2, with D possibly being TRBD2 (5 bases). CDR1 is SGHTA and CDR2 is FQGNSA in the germline V gene. The ends were cut back, 0 bases at V and 6 bases at J, with 32 bases in the middle. The CDR3 is 22 residues long. As DNA, the CDR3 is TGTGCCAGCAGCTTAGCTAGACAACAACCGGGTGTAAGGGCAATCGGGGCCGGGGAGCTGTTTTTT. This sequence encodes CASSLARQQPGVRAIGAGELFF.